This passage covers 13 T cell receptor beta chains from one sample sequenced in a study of shared clonotypes between healthy human individuals. The table came from immunoSEQ multiplex PCR; TCRdb's copy has only in-frame clones and leaves some out. The sample consists of 2 million to 2.5 million clones, 90% to 97% of them appearing once. The sample comprised naive CD4+ T cells sorted from blood. The subset: CD45RA+ positively selected. The receptor set was obtained from a man aged 18 to 29 in good health.

This clone was detected once. The gene calls are TRBV5-6 and TRBJ1-6, with 10 bases aligning to TRBD1. The CDR3 totals 16 residues. CDR1 SGHDT and CDR2 YYEEEE come from the germline V gene. V lost 3 bases, J lost 10 bases, and 10 bases stayed unmatched. For the CDR3, the DNA is TGTGCCAGCAGCTCCGCGACAGGGGGCTTAGGGTCACCCCTCCACTTT. As protein: CASSSATGGLGSPLHF.

A remark on this clone: The sample carries other DNA sequences with the same CDR3. The rearrangement joins TRBV5-1 to TRBJ1-1; 7 bases line up with TRBD1. The CDR3 extends over 15 amino acids. Germline CDR1 SGHRS, CDR2 YFSETQ. With 5 bases clipped from V and 0 bases from J, the junction kept 7 bases outside the gene matches. The CDR3 is CASSITTGLNTEAFF. The CDR3 DNA reads TGCGCCAGCAGTATTACGACAGGGCTGAACACTGAAGCTTTCTTT.

The chain recombines TRBV6-5 with TRBJ2-2; weak D call: TRBD1 (7 bases). Germline CDR1 MNHEY, CDR2 SVGAGI. The CDR3 loop spans 15 amino acids. The V end lost 5 bases, the J end lost 7 bases, and 17 bases lay between the germline ends. As DNA, the CDR3 is TGTGCCAGCAGTAAACCAGGGGGGAAGATCGGGGAGCTGTTTTTT. Translated, it gives CASSKPGGKIGELFF.

This clone was seen only once. The chain combines TRBV30 with TRBJ1-2, with D perhaps TRBD1 (6 bases). CDR1 is GTSNPN and CDR2 is SVGIG in the germline V gene (reference sequence). The CDR3 runs to 13 residues. Trimming took off 2 bases at V and 8 bases at J, with 15 bases between the two ends. CDR3 bases: TGTGCCTGGAGTAGATTACAGGGAAGGGGCTACACCTTC. It yields the protein CAWSRLQGRGYTF.

The chain links TRBV9 to TRBJ2-1, with unresolved D. Trimming removed 3 bases at V and 6 bases at J, with 13 bases between. Germline CDR1 SGDLS, CDR2 YYNGEE. There are 14 residues in the CDR3. CDR3 nucleotide sequence: TGTGCCAGCAGCGGTAGTTCGAATAGCAATGAGCAGTTCTTC. Protein sequence: CASSGSSNSNEQFF.

The chain links TRBV18 to TRBJ2-1; D is undetermined. V lost 2 bases to trimming and J lost 5 bases, with 7 bases between them. CDR1 KGHSH and CDR2 LQKENI come from the germline V gene. This CDR3 has 13 amino acids. The CDR3 loop is CASSPNYNNEQFF. DNA of the CDR3: TGTGCCAGCTCACCAAACTATAACAATGAGCAGTTCTTC.

The V gene is TRBV11-2, the J gene TRBJ1-1; D gene unclear. The CDR3 contains 14 residues. V lost 2 bases and J 5 bases, leaving 12 bases between the germline ends. Germline V gene lookup returns CDR1 SGHAT and CDR2 FQNNGV. The CDR3 here is CASSLRAPGTEAFF. Written as DNA, the CDR3 is TGTGCCAGCAGCTTACGGGCGCCGGGGACTGAAGCTTTCTTT.

The V and J genes are TRBV30 and TRBJ2-6; a weak D match, TRBD2 (5 bases). CDR1 GTSNPN and CDR2 SVGIG come from the germline V gene (reference sequence). This CDR3 contains 13 residues. Trimming cost V 8 bases and J 0 bases, with 8 bases left between them. The CDR3 loop is CASGISGANVLTF. The CDR3 DNA follows: TGTGCCAGCGGAATCTCTGGGGCCAACGTCCTGACTTTC.

This chain connects TRBV2 to TRBJ2-3; 9 positions match TRBD2. Germline-derived CDR1 and CDR2 are SNHLY and FYNNEI. V shed 7 bases, J shed 0 bases, and the junction held 5 bases outside the gene matches. The length of the CDR3 is 15 residues. This CDR3 reads CASITSGSSTDTQYF. The CDR3 DNA is TGTGCCAGCATTACTAGCGGGTCTAGCACAGATACGCAGTATTTT.

The CDR3 sequence: CASSSRQGPPYGYTF. CDR3 coding DNA: TGTGCCAGCAGCTCAAGACAGGGGCCTCCCTATGGCTACACCTTC. This chain joins TRBV7-9 and TRBJ1-2; 8 bases map to TRBD1. The CDR3 runs to 15 residues. Germline V lookup: CDR1 SEHNR, CDR2 FQNEAQ (reference sequence). J was trimmed by 4 bases and V by 4 bases; bases with no gene match: 8.

The chain is built from TRBV7-2 and TRBJ2-3; TRBD2 aligns across 12 bases. This CDR3 is built from 16 residues. The ends lost 5 bases at V and 5 bases at J; junction bases unmatched: 8. CDR1 is SGHTA and CDR2 is FQGNSA in the germline V gene. The CDR3 DNA reads TGTGCCAGCAGCCTGCGACTAGCGGGAGTGGTAGATACGCAGTATTTT. This sequence encodes CASSLRLAGVVDTQYF.

The chain carries TRBV5-3 and TRBJ2-5; 9 nucleotides agree with TRBD2. TRBV5-3 is an ORF for which the function is uncertain. The CDR3 spans 18 residues. V shed 3 bases and J 5 bases; nucleotides not matched to a gene: 17. In nucleotides, the CDR3 is TGTGCCAGAAGCTCTACTCTTACTAGCGGGCCGTCCCGGGAGACCCAGTACTTC. It yields the protein CARSSTLTSGPSRETQYF.

About this clone: Other DNA sequences in the same sample also yield this CDR3. J is TRBJ2-7 and V is TRBV6-6; D unclear. The germline V and J ends were trimmed by 4 bases and 0 bases, with 4 bases remaining between them. The CDR3 runs 12 residues. Germline-derived CDR1 and CDR2 are MNHNY and SVGAGI (reference sequence). The CDR3: CASSLSSYEQYF. CDR3 nucleotide sequence: TGTGCCAGCAGTTTGAGCTCCTACGAGCAGTACTTC.